These 10 T cell receptor beta chains share one sample of origin, sequenced in a study of control samples from healthy donors and cancer patients. The method was immunoSEQ multiplex PCR; TCRdb's version includes in-frame clones alone and lacks a portion of them. The table records tens of thousands of clones, roughly 84% of them present only once. Sequencing was performed on blood. The receptors stem from a middle-aged man in good health.

J is TRBJ1-2 and V is TRBV6-5; D gene unclear. This CDR3 has 14 amino acids. The V gene's germline CDR1 is MNHEY and CDR2 SVGAGI. The V end was cut by 1 base, the J end by 10 bases, with 16 bases between. The CDR3 region has the DNA TGTGCCAGCAGTTACTACTTGGACCGTCATGTCTACACCTTC. Its protein is CASSYYLDRHVYTF.

The rearrangement joins TRBV9 to TRBJ2-3; a weak D match, TRBD1 (6 bases). The CDR3 has 13 amino acids. Germline CDR1 is SGDLS and CDR2 is YYNGEE. V lost 3 bases to trimming and J lost 6 bases, with 11 bases between them. CDR3 loop: CASSDNREDTQYF. The CDR3 bases are TGTGCCAGCAGCGATAACAGGGAGGATACGCAGTATTTT.

Ten or more counts support this clone. In DNA, the CDR3 is TGTGCCAGCAGTCGACTCGAAAAGCAGCCCCAGCATTTT. Translation: CASSRLEKQPQHF. This sequence joins TRBV12-3 or TRBV12-4 and TRBJ1-5; the D is unclear. The ends were cut back, 5 bases at V and 7 bases at J, with 12 bases in the middle. The CDR3 covers 13 residues.

This chain joins TRBV29-1 and TRBJ1-1, with TRBD1 matching over 7 bases. The germline V gene encodes CDR1 SQVTM and CDR2 ANQGSEA. The V and J ends lost 6 bases and 1 base, in that order; junction bases with no gene match: 5. This CDR3 has 13 residues. The CDR3 nucleotides read TGCAGCGTAGGGACAGCCCAGAACACTGAAGCTTTCTTT. Protein: CSVGTAQNTEAFF.

The chain joins TRBV9 to TRBJ1-1; D is uncertain. Germline CDR1 reads SGDLS; CDR2 reads YYNGEE. The ends were cut back, 4 bases at V and 0 bases at J, with 7 bases in the middle. The CDR3 consists of 13 residues. CDR3 DNA sequence: TGTGCCAGCAGCATGTTTATGAACACTGAAGCTTTCTTT. It yields the protein CASSMFMNTEAFF.

This clone showed up just once. The CDR3 DNA sequence: TGCGCCAGCAGCTTCAGTGGGCATGGCTACACCTTC. This codes for CASSFSGHGYTF. The chain has TRBV5-1 and TRBJ1-2; D is unclear. CDR3 length: 12 amino acids. V dropped 2 bases and J dropped 6 bases, with 8 bases sitting between them. Germline lookup yields CDR1 SGHRS and CDR2 YFSETQ. The full variable domain, completed using reference TRBV5-1 and TRBJ1-2, is KAGVTQTPRYLIKTRGQQVTLSCSPISGHRSVSWYQQTPGQGLQFLFEYFSETQRNKGNFPGRFSGRQFSNSRSEMNVSTLELGDSALYLCASSFSGHGYTFGSGTRLTVV.

The gene calls are TRBV29-1 and TRBJ1-1; D is uncertain. Germline V gene data show CDR1 as SQVTM and CDR2 as ANQGSEA. V lost 4 bases, J lost 1 base, and 16 bases lay in between. The CDR3 spans 15 residues. The CDR3 sequence is CSVVGGSLPNTEAFF. The CDR3 coding sequence is TGCAGCGTTGTAGGAGGGAGCTTACCGAACACTGAAGCTTTCTTT.

The DNA for the CDR3 is TGCGCCAGCAGCTTGCAAGGCACTGAAGCTTTCTTT. Protein: CASSLQGTEAFF. The chain combines TRBV5-1 with TRBJ1-1, with D unclear. The germline V gene has CDR1 SGHRS and CDR2 YFSETQ. Trimming left V 1 base short and J 4 bases short, with 5 bases between. This CDR3 is built from 12 residues.

CDR3 nucleotide sequence: TGTGCCAGCAGCCGAGCAACGAACACCGGGGAGCTGTTTTTT. It encodes CASSRATNTGELFF. The chain carries TRBV11-2 and TRBJ2-2; D uncertain. The V end was cut by 5 bases, the J end by 0 bases, with 7 bases between. Germline V CDR1 and CDR2: SGHAT, FQNNGV. CDR3 length equals 14 residues.

The V call is TRBV2, the J call TRBJ1-4; no reliable D call. The CDR3 runs 16 residues. Trimming left V 3 bases short and J 1 base short, with 12 bases between. From germline, CDR1 is SNHLY and CDR2 FYNNEI. This CDR3 reads CASSEDRLRTNEKLFF. The CDR3, as DNA: TGTGCCAGCAGTGAGGACCGTCTCCGAACTAATGAAAAACTGTTTTTT. The whole variable domain, filled in from reference TRBV2 and TRBJ1-4, reads EPEVTQTPSHQVTQMGQEVILRCVPISNHLYFYWYRQILGQKVEFLVSFYNNEISEKSEIFDDQFSVERPDGSNFTLKIRSTKLEDSAMYFCASSEDRLRTNEKLFFGSGTQLSVL.